Described below is a single T cell receptor beta chain sequence and its context. Its antigen is unidentified. Between the trimmed V and J ends, which lost 4 bases and 1 base, there was a span of 7 bases. This CDR3 is built from 13 residues. The V gene's germline CDR1 is SNHLY and CDR2 FYNNEI. Sequencing was performed with immunoSEQ multiplex PCR; in TCRdb, only in-frame clones are kept and a portion is missing. The sample yields 9,500 to 10,000 clones, more than 60% seen once. This record comes from a study of early stage breast cancer tumors. Overall study findings and caveats: Tumor and normal breast were distinguished via blood comparison in about 90% of the 16 patients. Tumors had approximately 2.5-fold higher T cell density and higher clonality than adjacent normal breast tissue.

Enough DNA from normal breast tissue often took about 100-320 mg. This clonotype originated in a person in their 40s with breast cancer. What was sequenced was normal breast tissue next to the tumor. The rearrangement links TRBV2 to TRBJ2-5; D gene ambiguous. The CDR3 bases are TGTGCCAGCAGTGTCGACATCCAAGAGACCCAGTACTTC. It translates to CASSVDIQETQYF.